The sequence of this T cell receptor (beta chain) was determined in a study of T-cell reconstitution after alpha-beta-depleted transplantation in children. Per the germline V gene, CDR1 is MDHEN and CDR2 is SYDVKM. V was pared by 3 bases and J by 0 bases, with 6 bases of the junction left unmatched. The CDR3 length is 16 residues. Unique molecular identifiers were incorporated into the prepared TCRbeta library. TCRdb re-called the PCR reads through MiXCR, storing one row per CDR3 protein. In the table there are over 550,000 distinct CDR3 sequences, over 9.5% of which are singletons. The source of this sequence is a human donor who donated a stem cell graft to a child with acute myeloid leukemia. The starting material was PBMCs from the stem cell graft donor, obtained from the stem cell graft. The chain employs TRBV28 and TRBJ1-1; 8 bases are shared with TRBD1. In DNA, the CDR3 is TGTGCCAGCAGTTTGGACAACAGGGGGATGAACACTGAAGCTTTCTTT. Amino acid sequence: CASSLDNRGMNTEAFF.